Following are 16 T cell receptor beta chains from one sample sequenced in a study of cytomegalovirus exposure and HLA in healthy donors. The table came from immunoSEQ multiplex PCR; TCRdb's copy has only in-frame clones and leaves some out. Of 40,000 to 55,000 clones in the sample, 93% were seen once. Sequenced sample: PBMCs. These TCRs come from a woman in her late teens or twenties in good health and CMV-seronegative.

The count of this clone is one. The chain is built from TRBV15 and TRBJ1-1, with 9 bases aligning to TRBD1. The V gene end was trimmed by 0 bases and the J gene end by 6 bases; junction bases not matched to a gene: 11. The CDR3 covers 17 residues. Germline CDR1 is LNHNV and CDR2 is YYDKDF (reference sequence). CDR3 coding DNA: TGTGCCACCAGCAGAGACTCTTCCGCGACAGGGGGATCTGAAGCTTTCTTT. Residues: CATSRDSSATGGSEAFF.

The rearrangement joins TRBV5-6 to TRBJ2-1, with 11 bases identical to TRBD1. Germline V gene data show CDR1 as SGHDT and CDR2 as YYEEEE. The CDR3 is 15 amino acids. After removal of 4 bases from V and 3 bases from J, the junction contained 3 bases not matched to a gene. The CDR3 here is CASSRGQGDYNEQFF. CDR3 DNA: TGTGCCAGCAGCCGGGGACAGGGGGACTACAATGAGCAGTTCTTC.

CDR3 in DNA: TGTGCTAGTGGTTTGGTACCAGGGGGGAACACTGAAGCTTTCTTT. Its translation: CASGLVPGGNTEAFF. The V call is TRBV12-5, the J call TRBJ1-1; TRBD1 agrees at 7 bases. V gave up 0 bases and J gave up 1 base; unmatched junction bases: 2. This CDR3 is built from 15 residues. The germline gives CDR1 LGHNT, CDR2 FRNRAP.

The genes are TRBV6-5 and TRBJ1-2, with D hard to call. Looked up from germline, CDR1 is MNHEY and CDR2 is SVGAGI. V lost 6 bases and J 0 bases, leaving 11 bases between the germline ends. This CDR3 spans 14 amino acids. CDR3 DNA sequence: TGTGCCAGCAGCGAGACACTGACTAACTATGGCTACACCTTC. Translation: CASSETLTNYGYTF.

V usage is TRBV28 and J usage is TRBJ2-7, with unresolved D. The CDR3 extends over 13 amino acids. Germline CDR1 is MDHEN and CDR2 is SYDVKM. Trimming cost V 3 bases and J 2 bases, with 8 bases left between them. CDR3 loop: CASSFSVAYEQYF. The CDR3 coding sequence is TGTGCCAGCAGTTTTTCGGTTGCCTACGAGCAGTACTTC. Variable domain in full (rest from reference TRBV28 and TRBJ2-7): DVKVTQSSRYLVKRTGEKVFLECVQDMDHENMFWYRQDPGLGLRLIYFSYDVKMKEKGDIPEGYSVSREKKERFSLILESASTNQTSMYLCASSFSVAYEQYFGPGTRLTVT.

The rearrangement links TRBV14 to TRBJ1-6, with 8 bases aligning to TRBD1. The V and J ends lost 5 bases and 7 bases, in that order; junction bases with no gene match: 4. Germline V gives CDR1 SGHDN, CDR2 FVKESK. The CDR3 length is 14 residues. CDR3 amino acids: CASSAWDRNSPLHF. The CDR3 nucleotides are TGTGCCAGCAGCGCTTGGGACAGGAATTCACCCCTCCACTTT.

V usage is TRBV18 and J usage is TRBJ1-1, with TRBD1 matching over 9 bases. J gave up 4 bases and V 3 bases, and 3 bases lay outside the gene matches. The CDR3 runs to 14 residues. Germline CDR1 is KGHSH and CDR2 is LQKENI. As DNA, the CDR3 is TGTGCCAGCTCACCTGGGACAGGGATCACTGAAGCTTTCTTT. It specifies CASSPGTGITEAFF. The full variable domain, rest sourced from reference TRBV18 and TRBJ1-1, is NAGVMQNPRHLVRRRGQEARLRCSPMKGHSHVYWYRQLPEEGLKFMVYLQKENIIDESGMPKERFSAEFPKEGPSILRIQQVVRGDSAAYFCASSPGTGITEAFFGQGTRLTVV.

The chain is built from TRBV5-4 and TRBJ2-5; 7 bases map to TRBD2. The CDR3 contains 16 residues. The germline CDR1 and CDR2 sequences are SGHNT and YYREEE (reference sequence). The junction had 9 bases not matched to a gene; V was cut back by 2 bases and J by 2 bases. The CDR3 region has the DNA TGTGCCAGCAGCTTCGGACTAGGTACGGAACAAGAGACCCAGTACTTC. It is translated as CASSFGLGTEQETQYF.

The chain has TRBV6-5 and TRBJ2-7; possibly TRBD1 for D (6 bases). The V end lost 0 bases, the J end lost 3 bases, and 12 bases lay between the germline ends. CDR1 and CDR2 (germline): MNHEY, SVGAGI. This CDR3 has 15 residues. CDR3 in DNA: TGTGCCAGCAGTTACTCGCAGGGGCCGTACTACGAGCAGTACTTC. Its translation is CASSYSQGPYYEQYF.

This clone was observed a few times. This rearrangement joins TRBV19 to TRBJ1-5, with 10 nucleotides matching TRBD1. After removal of 3 bases from V and 2 bases from J, the junction contained 4 bases not matched to a gene. Germline loops: CDR1 LNHDA, CDR2 SQIVND (reference sequence). This CDR3 region has 16 residues. The CDR3 here is CASSMTGGGGNQPQHF. CDR3 in DNA: TGTGCCAGTAGTATGACAGGGGGCGGCGGCAATCAGCCCCAGCATTTT.

In this sample, this clone turned up once. The chain couples TRBV28 to TRBJ2-5; 10 positions match TRBD2. V dropped 5 bases and J dropped 0; count of bases not matched to a gene: 6. Germline CDR1 MDHEN, CDR2 SYDVKM. The length of the CDR3 is 16 residues. In DNA form, the CDR3 reads TGTGCCAGCAGTCCCCTAGCGGGGGCCAACCAAGAGACCCAGTACTTC. This sequence encodes CASSPLAGANQETQYF.

CDR3: CASSSRQGLGNTIYF. The DNA for the CDR3 is TGTGCCAGCAGCTCTCGACAGGGGTTAGGAAACACCATATATTTT. J is TRBJ1-3 and V is TRBV9; TRBD1 matches 8 bases. CDR1 is SGDLS, CDR2 YYNGEE, per germline. The CDR3 consists of 15 residues. V was pared by 4 bases and J by 4 bases, with 7 bases of the junction left unmatched. The full variable domain, with the rest looked up from reference TRBV9 and TRBJ1-3, is DSGVTQTPKHLITATGQRVTLRCSPRSGDLSVYWYQQSLDQGLQFLIQYYNGEERAKGNILERFSAQQFPDLHSELNLSSLELGDSALYFCASSSRQGLGNTIYFGEGSWLTVV.

The sample holds one count of this clone. This CDR3 is CASSLTATSYNEQFF. CDR3 DNA: TGTGCCAGCAGCTTAACGGCGACTAGCTACAATGAGCAGTTCTTC. J is TRBJ2-1 and V is TRBV7-3, with a tentative D call TRBD2 (6 bases). V was shortened by 0 bases and J by 3 bases, with 9 bases between the two germline ends. CDR3 length: 15 amino acids. Looked up from germline, CDR1 is SGHTA and CDR2 is FQGTGA.

The chain uses TRBV7-3 and TRBJ1-1; the D is unclear. CDR1 SGHTA and CDR2 FQGTGA come from the germline V gene. Trimming took 5 bases from V and 1 from J, leaving 11 bases between them. This CDR3 is 14 amino acids long. The CDR3 nucleotides read TGTGCCAGCAGCCTCAGCACAGAGAACACTGAAGCTTTCTTT. Protein sequence: CASSLSTENTEAFF.

This sequence joins TRBV6-1 and TRBJ2-5; TRBD2 matches at 11 bases. The CDR3 covers 16 residues. Trimming cost V 2 bases and J 5 bases; bases outside gene matches: 7. CDR1 is MNHNS and CDR2 is SASEGT in the germline V gene. The CDR3, as DNA: TGTGCCAGCAGTGAAAACCACTGGACTAGCGGGGAGACCCAGTACTTC. This gives the protein CASSENHWTSGETQYF.

The rearrangement joins TRBV7-9 to TRBJ2-7, with D possibly matching TRBD1 (6 bases). V shed 4 bases and J shed 3 bases, with 16 bases lying between them. This CDR3 is built from 15 residues. Germline lookup yields CDR1 SEHNR and CDR2 FQNEAQ (reference sequence). The CDR3 loop reads CASSSEPTGNYEQYF. As DNA, the CDR3 is TGTGCCAGCAGCTCAGAACCTACAGGGAACTACGAGCAGTACTTC.